The present TCR beta chain was sequenced within a study of control samples from healthy donors and cancer patients. Measured with immunoSEQ multiplex PCR; TCRdb has only the in-frame clones, and not every one. The sample includes 99,000 or so clones, roughly 80% of them seen just once. This CDR3 is 17 amino acids long. CDR1 is MDHEN and CDR2 is SYDVKM in the germline V gene. The V and J ends lost 3 bases and 5 bases, in that order; junction bases with no gene match: 14. The sequenced sample consisted of blood. V usage is TRBV28 and J usage is TRBJ2-3, with 7 bases identical to TRBD1. The clonotype was recovered from a woman aged 45-60 years in good health. The CDR3 DNA sequence: TGTGCCAGCAGTTTTTGGGGCATTTCAGGGGGTGGAGATACGCAGTATTTT. This gives the protein CASSFWGISGGGDTQYF.